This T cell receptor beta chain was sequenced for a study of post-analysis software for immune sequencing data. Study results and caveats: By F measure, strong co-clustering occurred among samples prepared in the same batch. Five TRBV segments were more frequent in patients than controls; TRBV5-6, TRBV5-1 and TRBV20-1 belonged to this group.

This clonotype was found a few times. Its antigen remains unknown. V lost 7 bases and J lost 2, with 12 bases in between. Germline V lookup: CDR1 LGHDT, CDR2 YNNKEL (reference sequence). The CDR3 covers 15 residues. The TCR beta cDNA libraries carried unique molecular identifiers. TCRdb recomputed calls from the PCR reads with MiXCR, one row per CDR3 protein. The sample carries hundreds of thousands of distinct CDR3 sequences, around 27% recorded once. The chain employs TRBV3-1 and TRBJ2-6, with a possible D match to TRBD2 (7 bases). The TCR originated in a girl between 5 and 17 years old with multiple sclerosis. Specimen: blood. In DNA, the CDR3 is TGTGCCAGCATTGGGGGGGGCGCTGGGGCCAACGTCCTGACTTTC. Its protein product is CASIGGGAGANVLTF.